Each of the 31 T cell receptor beta chains below was sequenced from the same sample in a study of cytomegalovirus exposure and HLA in healthy donors. A multiplex PCR was run with 60 Vbeta primers and 13 Jbeta primers. Here immunoSEQ multiplex PCR was the method, and the copy in TCRdb shows in-frame clones only, minus some. The sample has fewer than 150,000 clones; 80% are singletons. The specimen was PBMCs. These receptors all stem from a male donor in good health and CMV-seronegative.

J is TRBJ2-1 and V is TRBV7-2, with TRBD2 identical over 12 bases. Trimming cost V 5 bases and J 4 bases; bases outside gene matches: 3. The CDR3 is 15 residues long. CDR1 SGHTA and CDR2 FQGNSA come from the germline V gene. The CDR3 sequence is CASSRGLAGYNEQFF. Here the CDR3 DNA reads TGTGCCAGCAGCCGGGGACTAGCGGGTTACAATGAGCAGTTCTTC.

The chain combines TRBV10-3 with TRBJ2-7; 11 bases are shared with TRBD1. Germline V lookup: CDR1 ENHRY, CDR2 SYGVKD. The V and J ends lost 10 bases and 1 base, in that order; junction bases with no gene match: 12. The CDR3 contains 16 residues. CDR3 sequence (DNA): TGTGCCAGCCGGACAGGGGGCCGAGTGTCATCCTACGAGCAGTACTTC. It is translated as CASRTGGRVSSYEQYF.

The V and J genes are TRBV7-8 and TRBJ2-5, with 9 bases matching TRBD1. The end of the DNA is better explained by TRBJ2-7, so the J call may be wrong. This CDR3 region has 15 residues. Germline CDR1 reads SGHVS; CDR2 reads FQNEAQ. This chain's CDR3 is CASRWGQGSAYEQYF. The CDR3, as DNA: TGTGCCAGCAGGTGGGGACAGGGAAGTGCCTACGAGCAGTACTTC.

The CDR3 sequence: CASSLGTGGNQPQHF. The DNA for the CDR3 is TGTGCCAGCAGCTTAGGGACAGGGGGCAATCAGCCCCAGCATTTT. The gene calls are TRBV7-6 and TRBJ1-5, with 9 bases identical to TRBD1. The CDR3 loop spans 15 amino acids. V was clipped by 1 base and J by 2 bases; unmatched bases: 0. Germline CDR1 is SGHVS and CDR2 is FNYEAQ.

The chain combines TRBV7-7 with TRBJ2-2; D is unresolved. CDR3 length equals 12 residues. V lost 5 bases, J lost 7 bases, and 8 bases lay in between. Germline lookup yields CDR1 SSHAT and CDR2 FNYEAQ (reference sequence). CDR3: CASSDTVGELFF. As DNA, the CDR3 is TGTGCCAGCAGCGACACCGTCGGGGAGCTGTTTTTT.

This chain links TRBV27 with TRBJ2-3, with D possibly matching TRBD2 (6 bases). The CDR3 length is 13 residues. V was cut by 6 bases and J by 5 bases, with 12 bases left in between. Germline CDR1 MNHEY, CDR2 SMNVEV (reference sequence). CDR3 coding DNA: TGTGCCAGCAGAGACGGGGGACGAGATACGCAGTATTTT. Encoded protein: CASRDGGRDTQYF.

This clone was seen a few times. CDR3 bases: TGTGCCAGCAGTGGGAGGATTGCGAACACTGAAGCTTTCTTT. This encodes CASSGRIANTEAFF. This sequence joins TRBV2 and TRBJ1-1; D remains unclear. The CDR3 is 14 amino acids. The germline V gene has CDR1 SNHLY and CDR2 FYNNEI. Trimming removed 4 bases from V and 1 base from J, with 10 bases in between. The full variable domain, with the rest looked up from reference TRBV2 and TRBJ1-1, is EPEVTQTPSHQVTQMGQEVILRCVPISNHLYFYWYRQILGQKVEFLVSFYNNEISEKSEIFDDQFSVERPDGSNFTLKIRSTKLEDSAMYFCASSGRIANTEAFFGQGTRLTVV.

This clone was counted only a few times. CDR3 sequence: CASNGGVSRGYTF. The CDR3 DNA reads as TGTGCCAGTAACGGGGGAGTATCGAGAGGCTACACCTTC. The V gene is TRBV19, the J gene TRBJ1-2, with a weak D call TRBD1 (5 bases). The V gene's germline CDR1 is LNHDA and CDR2 SQIVND (reference sequence). V was clipped by 7 bases and J by 8 bases, with 17 bases between them. The CDR3 spans 13 residues.

The J gene is TRBJ1-5, the V gene TRBV28; D is perhaps TRBD1 (6 bases). V shed 3 bases and J shed 2 bases, with 11 bases lying between them. The CDR3 covers 15 residues. The V gene's germline CDR1 is MDHEN and CDR2 SYDVKM. The CDR3 bases are TGTGCCAGCAGTTTCAGGGGCTTCGGCAATCAGCCCCAGCATTTT. Translation: CASSFRGFGNQPQHF.

This clone was seen just once. The chain couples TRBV7-8 to TRBJ1-4, with D possibly TRBD1 on 5 matching bases. This CDR3 is 16 amino acids long. Germline V lookup: CDR1 SGHVS, CDR2 FQNEAQ. The germline V and J ends were trimmed by 4 bases and 7 bases, with 19 bases remaining between them. CDR3 DNA: TGTGCCAGCAGCTGGACCACCAGGGTAACAAGTGAAAAACTGTTTTTT. Protein product: CASSWTTRVTSEKLFF.

The chain employs TRBV13 and TRBJ2-1; TRBD2 might be the D (7 bases). The germline CDR1 and CDR2 sequences are PRHDT and FYEKMQ (reference sequence). The CDR3 contains 13 residues. Trimming removed 9 bases from V and 8 bases from J, with 17 bases in between. CDR3 DNA: TGTGCCAGTTCCATCAGGGGAGGGGATGAGCAGTTCTTC. This sequence encodes CASSIRGGDEQFF. Using reference TRBV13 and TRBJ2-1 for the parts outside the CDR3, the full variable domain is AAGVIQSPRHLIKEKRETATLKCYPIPRHDTVYWYQQGPGQDPQFLISFYEKMQSDKGSIPDRFSAQQFSDYHSELNMSSLELGDSALYFCASSIRGGDEQFFGPGTRLTVL.

J is TRBJ1-1 and V is TRBV5-5; D gene ambiguous. CDR3 size: 15 residues. The V and J ends lost 2 bases and 6 bases respectively, with 17 bases between them. The germline V gene has CDR1 SGHKS and CDR2 YYEKEE (reference sequence). The CDR3 here is CASSLVPGRVSEAFF. The CDR3 DNA reads TGTGCCAGCAGCTTAGTTCCGGGAAGGGTGTCTGAAGCTTTCTTT.

The chain recombines TRBV5-1 with TRBJ1-2; D call uncertain. From germline, CDR1 is SGHRS and CDR2 YFSETQ. V lost 1 base to trimming and J lost 0 bases, with 7 bases between them. The CDR3 spans 14 residues. CDR3 sequence reads: CASSLREPNYGYTF. CDR3 nucleotide sequence: TGCGCCAGCAGCTTGCGAGAGCCTAACTATGGCTACACCTTC.

The chain couples TRBV28 to TRBJ1-2; TRBD1 aligns across 9 bases. This CDR3 contains 13 residues. The V and J ends lost 8 bases and 4 bases, in that order; junction bases with no gene match: 5. Germline CDR1 and CDR2: MDHEN and SYDVKM. The CDR3 DNA follows: TGTGCCAGCGGACAGGGGCCGCCCTATGGCTACACCTTC. Translated: CASGQGPPYGYTF.

The J gene is TRBJ1-2, the V gene TRBV28, with 7 bases lining up with TRBD1. The germline CDR1 and CDR2 sequences are MDHEN and SYDVKM. Trimming took 5 bases from V and 7 from J; bases not matched to a gene: 13. This CDR3 contains 15 residues. The CDR3 DNA sequence: TGTGCCAGCAGTCCCCCCAAGGGGGCGGTAATTGGCTACACCTTC. It codes for CASSPPKGAVIGYTF.

This chain uses TRBV4-2 with TRBJ2-1, with 9 bases lining up with TRBD2. The germline CDR1 and CDR2 sequences are LGHNA and YNFKEQ. This CDR3 has 19 residues. J gave up 12 bases and V 4 bases, and 25 bases lay outside the gene matches. CDR3 region: CASSPDMSGGPRNVIGQFF. The CDR3, as DNA: TGTGCCAGCAGCCCGGATATGAGCGGGGGGCCCCGGAACGTCATTGGGCAGTTCTTC.

The V and J genes are TRBV19 and TRBJ2-5; a possible D gene is TRBD1 (6 bases). This CDR3 is built from 19 residues. V was cut by 9 bases and J by 1 base, with 30 bases left in between. Germline values: CDR1 LNHDA, CDR2 SQIVND (reference sequence). CDR3 nucleotide sequence: TGTGCCAGCAACCAAACAGGGAGAGGGCACCAATGCCCCCAAGAGACCCAGTACTTC. As protein: CASNQTGRGHQCPQETQYF.

The CDR3 nucleotides read TGCGCCAGCACCTTTGCGGGGTCCGGATTTGGAGAGACCCAGTACTTC. This translates into CASTFAGSGFGETQYF. The chain carries TRBV5-1 and TRBJ2-5; a weak D match, TRBD2 (6 bases). The V end was cut by 6 bases, the J end by 4 bases, with 22 bases between. CDR1 and CDR2 (germline): SGHRS, YFSETQ. The CDR3 consists of 16 residues.

The table lists this clone with a few counts. The chain combines TRBV28 with TRBJ1-2; TRBD1 agrees at 7 bases. V trimming: 3 bases; J trimming: 8 bases; junction bases outside the gene matches: 9. This CDR3 has 14 amino acids. Per germline, CDR1 MDHEN and CDR2 SYDVKM. The CDR3 region has the DNA TGTGCCAGCAGTTTCCCCGACAGGGAAAAGGGCTACACCTTC. Encoded protein: CASSFPDREKGYTF.

J is TRBJ1-4 and V is TRBV10-3; perhaps TRBD1 as D (6 bases). CDR1 is ENHRY, CDR2 SYGVKD, per germline. The ends were cut back, 2 bases at V and 8 bases at J, with 9 bases in the middle. The CDR3 spans 13 residues. The CDR3 DNA reads TGTGCCATCAGTGAGAAGGGGGTCGAAAAACTGTTTTTT. Its protein product is CAISEKGVEKLFF.

The V call is TRBV20-1, the J call TRBJ2-5, with D tentatively TRBD2 (5 bases). V was clipped by 5 bases and J by 11 bases, with 15 bases between them. CDR3 length: 11 residues. Germline V lookup: CDR1 DFQATT, CDR2 SNEGSKA (reference sequence). The CDR3 protein is CSALLGWEQYF. DNA of the CDR3: TGCAGTGCTCTTTTGGGGTGGGAGCAGTACTTC.

J is TRBJ2-1 and V is TRBV28; D remains unclear. CDR1 and CDR2 from the germline V gene are MDHEN and SYDVKM. Trimming took 7 bases from V and 7 from J, leaving 17 bases between them. The CDR3 contains 14 residues. The CDR3 coding sequence is TGTGCCAGCAACCGGAACTGGCGGAGTAATGAGCAGTTCTTC. It codes for CASNRNWRSNEQFF.

As to this clone: Other DNA sequences in the sample encode the same CDR3. This chain connects TRBV18 to TRBJ2-7; D remains unclear. Germline CDR1 is KGHSH and CDR2 is LQKENI. This CDR3 has 13 residues. The V gene lost 2 bases and the J gene lost 3 bases, with 8 bases spanning the gap. CDR3 sequence: CASSPGQIYEQYF. CDR3 nucleotide sequence: TGTGCCAGCTCACCAGGGCAGATCTACGAGCAGTACTTC.

The chain has TRBV5-4 and TRBJ2-5; 8 bases are shared with TRBD2. The CDR3 is 13 residues long. Germline V gene data show CDR1 as SGHNT and CDR2 as YYREEE (reference sequence). V shed 7 bases and J 5 bases; nucleotides not matched to a gene: 7. CDR3 coding DNA: TGTGCCAGCTCGGGGGGGAGCTGGGAGACCCAGTACTTC. This gives the protein CASSGGSWETQYF.

The chain carries TRBV7-9 and TRBJ2-7; 13 bases map to TRBD2. V lost 5 bases and J lost 2; bases outside the gene matches: 12. The CDR3 is 18 residues long. CDR1 and CDR2 (germline): SEHNR, FQNEAQ (reference sequence). Here the CDR3 DNA reads TGTGCCAGCAGCAGACGATTAGGGACTAGCGGGACGACCTACGAGCAGTACTTC. It is translated as CASSRRLGTSGTTYEQYF.

With respect to this clone: This specimen includes other DNA sequences encoding the same CDR3. The V call is TRBV6-1, the J call TRBJ1-3; D possibly corresponds to TRBD1 (6 bases). The CDR3 length is 14 residues. The germline CDR1 and CDR2 sequences are MNHNS and SASEGT. V lost 6 bases, J lost 4 bases, and 13 bases lay in between. CDR3 amino acids: CASRTGTYGNTIYF. The CDR3 DNA reads as TGTGCCAGCAGGACCGGGACATACGGAAACACCATATATTTT.

This clone was counted between two and nine times. The chain joins TRBV6-1 to TRBJ1-2; no clear D. Per germline, CDR1 MNHNS and CDR2 SASEGT. The germline V and J ends were trimmed by 3 bases and 10 bases, with 21 bases remaining between them. This CDR3 is built from 15 residues. The CDR3 nucleotides read TGTGCCAGCAGTGACCTTCCGGGAGGGTCTCGTGACTACACCTTC. Protein: CASSDLPGGSRDYTF.

The CDR3 reads CASSRTGTYYGYTF. The CDR3 DNA reads TGTGCCAGCAGTCGAACAGGGACGTACTATGGCTACACCTTC. The rearrangement joins TRBV27 to TRBJ1-2; D may be TRBD1 (6 bases). CDR3 size: 14 residues. Trimming cost V 5 bases and J 3 bases, with 13 bases left between them. CDR1 and CDR2 (germline): MNHEY, SMNVEV (reference sequence).

This clone was detected only a few times. The chain joins TRBV28 to TRBJ2-7, with D perhaps TRBD2 (6 bases). Between the trimmed V and J ends, which lost 5 bases and 1 base, there was a span of 15 bases. Germline assignment: CDR1 MDHEN and CDR2 SYDVKM. The CDR3 runs 15 residues. CDR3 region: CASSTGGVGSYEQYF. CDR3 nucleotides: TGTGCCAGCAGTACCGGCGGGGTGGGTTCCTACGAGCAGTACTTC. The full variable domain, with the rest looked up from reference TRBV28 and TRBJ2-7, is DVKVTQSSRYLVKRTGEKVFLECVQDMDHENMFWYRQDPGLGLRLIYFSYDVKMKEKGDIPEGYSVSREKKERFSLILESASTNQTSMYLCASSTGGVGSYEQYFGPGTRLTVT.

This clone was recorded only once. The genes are TRBV6-1 and TRBJ2-2; maybe TRBD1 (5 bases). V was cut by 4 bases and J by 6 bases, with 9 bases left in between. The CDR3 contains 13 residues. Germline CDR1 MNHNS, CDR2 SASEGT. The CDR3 coding sequence is TGTGCCAGCAGTGTATTACAGGCCGGGGAGCTGTTTTTT. Amino acids: CASSVLQAGELFF.

The V gene is TRBV6-1, the J gene TRBJ2-1; TRBD1 might be the D (5 bases). Trimming left V 6 bases short and J 7 bases short, with 19 bases between. Germline CDR1 MNHNS, CDR2 SASEGT. This CDR3 is built from 15 residues. CDR3 DNA sequence: TGTGCCAGCAGGTGGAGAAGGGGCAATATTAATGAGCAGTTCTTC. This gives the protein CASRWRRGNINEQFF.